The T cell receptor (beta chain) described here comes from a study of circulating and synovial CD4+ cells in juvenile arthritis. Whole-study findings and limits: Compared with bulk blood, circulating pathogenic-like lymphocytes shared substantially more CDR3 sequences with synovial T cells.

Comments on this clone: What it recognizes is unknown.

TCRdb keeps only in-frame clones here, not all; method: immunoSEQ multiplex PCR. The table shows roughly 14,000 clones, with approximately 88% occurring only once. V was clipped by 1 base and J by 1 base; unmatched bases: 4. Looked up from germline, CDR1 is LGHNT and CDR2 is FRNRAP. The CDR3 spans 16 residues. The genes are TRBV12-5 and TRBJ1-1; TRBD1 aligns across 9 bases. Sequencing was carried out using CD4+ T cells from synovial fluid. The receptor's source is a human patient with juvenile idiopathic arthritis. Some clones in this sample may be carry-over from other donors' samples. CDR3 DNA: TGTGCTAGTGGTTTGGGGACAGGGGCGACGAACACTGAAGCTTTCTTT. Translating it yields CASGLGTGATNTEAFF.